This T cell receptor beta chain was sequenced for a study of cytomegalovirus exposure and HLA in healthy donors. The study's findings and limits: Associated with cytomegalovirus, according to the listing, were around 160 TCR beta chains. A prior analysis recorded that most TCR beta V segments were productive about 87% or about 30% of the time. In a later analysis, V- and J-gene trimming of beta chains associated with a DCLRE1C missense variant, replicated independently.

The V gene end was trimmed by 2 bases and the J gene end by 5 bases; junction bases not matched to a gene: 7. In germline, CDR1 is SGHVS, CDR2 FNYEAQ. This CDR3 has 16 residues. Primers: 60 Vbeta forward and 13 Jbeta reverse. Assay: immunoSEQ multiplex PCR; the TCRdb copy retains only in-frame clones and omits some. Of some 130,000 clones listed, more than 75% are singletons. Unrecorded immune exposure was likely among donors, who were nominally healthy when sampled. Concerning this clone itself: Its target is unknown.

The chain recombines TRBV7-6 with TRBJ2-3; 10 bases align to TRBD2. This clonotype was sampled from a female donor in good health and CMV-seronegative. Sample: PBMCs. Here the CDR3 reads CASSLMASGGVDTQYF. The CDR3 DNA reads TGTGCCAGCAGCTTAATGGCTAGCGGGGGCGTAGATACGCAGTATTTT.